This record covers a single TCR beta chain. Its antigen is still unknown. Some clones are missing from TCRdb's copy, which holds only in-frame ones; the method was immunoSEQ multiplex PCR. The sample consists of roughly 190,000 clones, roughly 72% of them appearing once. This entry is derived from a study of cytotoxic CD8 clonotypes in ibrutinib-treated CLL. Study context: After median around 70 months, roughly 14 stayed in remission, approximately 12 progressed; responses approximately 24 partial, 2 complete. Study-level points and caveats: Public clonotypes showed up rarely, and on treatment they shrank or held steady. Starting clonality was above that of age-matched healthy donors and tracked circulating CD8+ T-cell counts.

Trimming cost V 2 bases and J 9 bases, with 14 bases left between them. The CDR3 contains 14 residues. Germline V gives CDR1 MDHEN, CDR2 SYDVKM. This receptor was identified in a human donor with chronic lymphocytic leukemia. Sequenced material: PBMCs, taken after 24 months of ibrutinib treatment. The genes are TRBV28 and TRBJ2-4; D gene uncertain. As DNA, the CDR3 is TGTGCCAGCAGTTTACCCTCGCTGGGTGGCATTCAGTACTTC. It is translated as CASSLPSLGGIQYF. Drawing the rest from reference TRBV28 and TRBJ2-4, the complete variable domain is DVKVTQSSRYLVKRTGEKVFLECVQDMDHENMFWYRQDPGLGLRLIYFSYDVKMKEKGDIPEGYSVSREKKERFSLILESASTNQTSMYLCASSLPSLGGIQYFGAGTRLSVL.